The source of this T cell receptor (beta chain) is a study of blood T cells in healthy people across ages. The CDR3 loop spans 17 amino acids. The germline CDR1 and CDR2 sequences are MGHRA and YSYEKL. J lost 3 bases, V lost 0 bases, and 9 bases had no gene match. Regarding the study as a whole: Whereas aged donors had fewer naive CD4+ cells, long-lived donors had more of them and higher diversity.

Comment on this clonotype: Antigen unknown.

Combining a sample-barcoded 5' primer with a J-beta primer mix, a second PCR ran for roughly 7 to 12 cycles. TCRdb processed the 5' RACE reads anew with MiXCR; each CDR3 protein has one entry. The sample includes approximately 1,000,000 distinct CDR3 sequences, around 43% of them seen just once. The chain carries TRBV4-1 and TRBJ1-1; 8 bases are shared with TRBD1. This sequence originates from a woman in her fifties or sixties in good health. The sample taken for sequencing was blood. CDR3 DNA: TGCGCCAGCAGCCAAGATCTAACCCAGGGGGCTGACACTGAAGCTTTCTTT. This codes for CASSQDLTQGADTEAFF.